A selection of T cell receptor beta chains follows, all from one sample in a study of long-term antiretroviral therapy in people with HIV. The table came from immunoSEQ multiplex PCR; TCRdb's copy has only in-frame clones and leaves some out. The repertoire holds 9,500 to 15,000 clones, with around 79% as singletons. The specimen was unsorted PBMCs, collected 0.8 years before starting antiretroviral therapy. These receptors came from a woman in her thirties or forties with HIV. CDR3s include the opening cysteine and the closing phenylalanine or tryptophan. The order of the fields is V gene, J gene, clone size, D gene, CDR3 protein, CDR3 DNA. The D gene is left open where the match is weak. Some rows have no size entry. The others give once, few or many, or a class for an expanded clone.

V gene: TRBV27; J gene: TRBJ1-1; clone size: medium-sized; D gene: NA; CDR3 protein: CASSGFSRNTEAFF; CDR3 DNA: TGTGCCAGCAGTGGATTCAGTCGGAACACTGAAGCTTTCTTT
V gene: TRBV28; J gene: TRBJ1-2; clone size: NA; D gene: NA; CDR3 protein: CASSSSRAGPNYTF; CDR3 DNA: TGTGCCAGCAGCTCGTCAAGAGCGGGGCCTAACTACACCTTC
V gene: TRBV4-1; J gene: TRBJ2-1; clone size: NA; D gene: NA; CDR3 protein: CASSQKGATEQFF; CDR3 DNA: TGCGCCAGCAGCCAAAAGGGTGCTACTGAGCAGTTCTTC
V gene: TRBV27; J gene: TRBJ1-5; clone size: NA; D gene: NA; CDR3 protein: CASSSLGVGQPQHF; CDR3 DNA: TGTGCCAGCAGTTCCCTGGGGGTAGGACAGCCCCAGCATTTT
V gene: TRBV15; J gene: TRBJ1-3; clone size: NA; D gene: NA; CDR3 protein: CATSRDRGFGNTIYF; CDR3 DNA: TGTGCCACCAGCAGAGATAGAGGGTTTGGAAACACCATATATTTT
V gene: TRBV15; J gene: TRBJ2-1; clone size: NA; D gene: TRBD2; CDR3 protein: CATSRDLGTSGEQFF; CDR3 DNA: TGTGCCACCAGCAGAGATTTAGGGACTAGCGGTGAGCAGTTCTTC
V gene: TRBV7-2; J gene: TRBJ1-3; clone size: NA; D gene: NA; CDR3 protein: CASSLVGSSGNTIYF; CDR3 DNA: TGTGCCAGCAGCTTAGTGGGGAGCTCTGGAAACACCATATATTTT
V gene: TRBV5-1; J gene: TRBJ2-1; clone size: NA; D gene: NA; CDR3 protein: CASSTNGFSSYNEQFF; CDR3 DNA: TGCGCCAGCAGCACGAACGGTTTTAGCTCCTACAATGAGCAGTTCTTC
V gene: TRBV18; J gene: TRBJ2-2; clone size: NA; D gene: NA; CDR3 protein: CASSPDPGGGARTGELFF; CDR3 DNA: TGTGCCAGCTCACCTGACCCAGGAGGGGGCGCGAGAACCGGGGAGCTGTTTTTT
V gene: TRBV5-6; J gene: TRBJ1-2; clone size: NA; D gene: TRBD1; CDR3 protein: CASSWGTGLNYGYTF; CDR3 DNA: TGTGCCAGCAGCTGGGGGACAGGGCTTAACTATGGCTACACCTTC
V gene: TRBV28; J gene: TRBJ1-1; clone size: NA; D gene: TRBD1; CDR3 protein: CASSLSRGGTEAFF; CDR3 DNA: TGTGCCAGCAGTTTATCCAGGGGGGGCACTGAAGCTTTCTTT
V gene: TRBV19; J gene: TRBJ2-2; clone size: few; D gene: NA; CDR3 protein: CASSIGQNTGELFF; CDR3 DNA: TGTGCCAGTAGTATCGGACAGAACACCGGGGAGCTGTTTTTT
V gene: TRBV14; J gene: TRBJ2-2; clone size: NA; D gene: TRBD1; CDR3 protein: CASSHLGAGGTNTGELFF; CDR3 DNA: TGTGCCAGCAGCCACCTAGGGGCAGGGGGCACGAACACCGGGGAGCTGTTTTTT
V gene: TRBV28; J gene: TRBJ1-2; clone size: few; D gene: NA; CDR3 protein: CASSSDIYGYGYTF; CDR3 DNA: TGTGCCAGCAGTTCGGACATCTACGGCTATGGCTACACCTTC
V gene: TRBV30; J gene: TRBJ1-1; clone size: few; D gene: NA; CDR3 protein: CAWSYQGGNTEAFF; CDR3 DNA: TGTGCCTGGAGTTATCAGGGCGGGAACACTGAAGCTTTCTTT
V gene: TRBV10-1; J gene: TRBJ1-1; clone size: NA; D gene: NA; CDR3 protein: CASSRQLPPHTEAFF; CDR3 DNA: TGCGCCAGCAGTAGACAGCTCCCGCCTCACACTGAAGCTTTCTTT
V gene: TRBV19; J gene: TRBJ2-5; clone size: NA; D gene: TRBD1; CDR3 protein: CASRRRDRDIPQETQYF; CDR3 DNA: TGTGCCAGTAGGAGGCGGGACAGGGATATACCTCAAGAGACCCAGTACTTC
V gene: TRBV5-4; J gene: TRBJ2-7; clone size: NA; D gene: NA; CDR3 protein: CASSGVSYEQYF; CDR3 DNA: TGTGCCAGCAGTGGCGTATCCTACGAGCAGTACTTC
V gene: TRBV7-2; J gene: TRBJ1-2; clone size: NA; D gene: NA; CDR3 protein: CASSRGDYGYTF; CDR3 DNA: TGTGCCAGCAGTCGGGGCGACTATGGCTACACCTTC
V gene: TRBV5-1; J gene: TRBJ1-1; clone size: once; D gene: NA; CDR3 protein: CASSRLGGDTEAFF; CDR3 DNA: TGCGCCAGCAGCCGACTGGGGGGGGATACTGAAGCTTTCTTT
V gene: TRBV7-9; J gene: TRBJ1-1; clone size: NA; D gene: TRBD1; CDR3 protein: CASSLGTGRNTEAFF; CDR3 DNA: TGTGCCAGCAGCTTAGGGACAGGGAGAAACACTGAAGCTTTCTTT
V gene: TRBV6-1; J gene: TRBJ2-7; clone size: NA; D gene: NA; CDR3 protein: CASSEVWGFNEQYF; CDR3 DNA: TGTGCCAGCAGTGAAGTTTGGGGGTTCAACGAGCAGTACTTC
V gene: TRBV25-1; J gene: TRBJ2-1; clone size: NA; D gene: NA; CDR3 protein: CASSEPRNNEQFF; CDR3 DNA: TGTGCCAGCAGTGAACCCAGAAACAATGAGCAGTTCTTC
V gene: TRBV7-9; J gene: TRBJ2-2; clone size: NA; D gene: NA; CDR3 protein: CASSLDIGLALTGELFF; CDR3 DNA: TGTGCCAGCAGCTTAGATATCGGGCTAGCTTTAACCGGGGAGCTGTTTTTT
V gene: TRBV6-5; J gene: TRBJ2-7; clone size: NA; D gene: TRBD2; CDR3 protein: CASSYLAGPYEQYF; CDR3 DNA: TGTGCCAGCAGTTATCTAGCGGGACCCTACGAGCAGTACTTC
V gene: TRBV7-2; J gene: TRBJ2-3; clone size: NA; D gene: TRBD2; CDR3 protein: CASSFMSSGKDTQYF; CDR3 DNA: TGTGCCAGCAGCTTCATGTCTAGCGGGAAAGATACGCAGTATTTT
V gene: TRBV7-8; J gene: TRBJ2-5; clone size: NA; D gene: TRBD1; CDR3 protein: CASRPTSIRTGSTETQYF; CDR3 DNA: TGTGCCAGCAGGCCAACCTCTATCCGGACAGGGTCAACAGAGACCCAGTACTTC
V gene: TRBV2; J gene: TRBJ1-2; clone size: NA; D gene: TRBD1; CDR3 protein: CASSETGEQGPVYGYTF; CDR3 DNA: TGTGCCAGCAGTGAGACGGGGGAACAGGGGCCGGTCTATGGCTACACCTTC
V gene: TRBV29-1; J gene: TRBJ2-5; clone size: NA; D gene: NA; CDR3 protein: CSVEGGSQETQYF; CDR3 DNA: TGCAGCGTTGAGGGGGGTAGTCAAGAGACCCAGTACTTC
V gene: TRBV5-1; J gene: TRBJ2-7; clone size: NA; D gene: NA; CDR3 protein: CASSLGGGVGLEQYF; CDR3 DNA: TGCGCCAGCAGCTTGGGAGGTGGGGTGGGACTCGAGCAGTACTTC
V gene: TRBV18; J gene: TRBJ2-1; clone size: NA; D gene: TRBD2; CDR3 protein: CASSPGTSERNEQFF; CDR3 DNA: TGTGCCAGCTCACCGGGGACTAGCGAGAGGAATGAGCAGTTCTTC
V gene: TRBV5-4; J gene: TRBJ1-2; clone size: NA; D gene: TRBD1; CDR3 protein: CASSRQGADGYTF; CDR3 DNA: TGTGCCAGCAGCCGACAGGGCGCTGATGGCTACACCTTC
V gene: TRBV5-8; J gene: TRBJ1-1; clone size: NA; D gene: NA; CDR3 protein: CASSLRGLNTEAFF; CDR3 DNA: TGTGCCAGCAGCTTGCGAGGACTGAACACTGAAGCTTTCTTT